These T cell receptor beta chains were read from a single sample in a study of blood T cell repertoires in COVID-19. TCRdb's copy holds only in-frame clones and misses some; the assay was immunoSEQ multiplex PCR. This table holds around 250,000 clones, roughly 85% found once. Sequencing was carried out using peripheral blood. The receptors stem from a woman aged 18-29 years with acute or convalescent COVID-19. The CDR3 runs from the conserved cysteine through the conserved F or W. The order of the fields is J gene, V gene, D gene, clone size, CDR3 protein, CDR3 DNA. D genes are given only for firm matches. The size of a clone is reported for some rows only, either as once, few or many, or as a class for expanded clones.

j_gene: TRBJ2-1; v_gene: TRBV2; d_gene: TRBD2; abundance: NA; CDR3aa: CASSDLPRLASEQFF; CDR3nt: TGTGCCAGCAGCGACCTCCCTCGACTAGCGAGTGAGCAGTTCTTC
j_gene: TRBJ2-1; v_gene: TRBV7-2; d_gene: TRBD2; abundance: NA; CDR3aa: CASSLVGSGRGEQFF; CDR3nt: TGTGCCAGCAGCTTGGTGGGTAGCGGGAGAGGTGAGCAGTTCTTC
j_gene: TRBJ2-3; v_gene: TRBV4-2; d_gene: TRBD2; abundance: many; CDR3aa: CASSQGDSGDTQYF; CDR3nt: TGTGCCAGCAGCCAAGGCGATAGCGGGGATACGCAGTATTTT
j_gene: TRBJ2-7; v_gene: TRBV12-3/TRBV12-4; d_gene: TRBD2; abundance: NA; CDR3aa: CASSFKLAFSLYF; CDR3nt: TGTGCCAGCAGTTTTAAACTAGCGTTTTCTCTGTACTTC
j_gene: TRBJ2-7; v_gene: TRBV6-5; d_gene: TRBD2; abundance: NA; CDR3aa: CASSKGLAGVYEQYF; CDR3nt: TGTGCCAGCAGTAAGGGACTAGCGGGAGTGTACGAGCAGTACTTC
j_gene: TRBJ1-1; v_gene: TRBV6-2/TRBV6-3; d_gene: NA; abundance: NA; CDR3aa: CASSYSSKNTEAFF; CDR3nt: TGTGCCAGCAGTTACTCGAGCAAGAACACTGAAGCTTTCTTT
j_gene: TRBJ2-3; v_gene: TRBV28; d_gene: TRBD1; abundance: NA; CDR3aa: CASSIGTGGSTDTQYF; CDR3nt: TGTGCCAGCAGTATAGGGACAGGGGGCTCTACAGATACGCAGTATTTT
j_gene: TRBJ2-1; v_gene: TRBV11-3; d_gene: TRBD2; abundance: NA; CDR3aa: CASSFGGSVHEQFF; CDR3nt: TGTGCCAGCAGCTTTGGCGGGAGTGTCCATGAGCAGTTCTTC
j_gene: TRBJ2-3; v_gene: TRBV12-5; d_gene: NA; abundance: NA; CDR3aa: CASGWGSSWEQYF; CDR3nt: TGTGCTAGTGGCTGGGGCTCCTCTTGGGAGCAGTATTTT
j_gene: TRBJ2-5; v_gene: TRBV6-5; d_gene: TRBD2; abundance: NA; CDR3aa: CASSYGLAGQETQYF; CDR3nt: TGTGCCAGCAGTTACGGTCTAGCGGGACAAGAGACCCAGTACTTC
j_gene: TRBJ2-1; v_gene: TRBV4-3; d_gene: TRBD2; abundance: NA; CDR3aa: CASSQGLAGAYNEQFF; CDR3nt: TGCGCCAGCAGCCAGGGACTAGCGGGAGCTTACAATGAGCAGTTCTTC
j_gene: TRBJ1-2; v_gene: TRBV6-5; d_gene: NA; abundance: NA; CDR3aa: CASSFSPGYYGYTF; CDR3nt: TGTGCCAGCAGTTTCTCACCGGGTTACTATGGCTACACCTTC
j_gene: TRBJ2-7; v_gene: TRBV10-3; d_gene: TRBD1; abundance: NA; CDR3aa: CASRDRGLVGDYEQYF; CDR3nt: TGTGCCAGCCGGGACAGGGGGCTTGTCGGAGACTACGAGCAGTACTTC
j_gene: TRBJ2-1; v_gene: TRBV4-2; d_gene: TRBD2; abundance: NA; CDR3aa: CASSQTSGRTNEQFF; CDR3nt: TGTGCCAGCAGCCAGACTAGCGGGAGGACCAATGAGCAGTTCTTC
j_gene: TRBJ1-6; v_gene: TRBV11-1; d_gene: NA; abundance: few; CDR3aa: CASSFVRGGVNSPLHF; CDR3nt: TGTGCCAGCAGCTTCGTCCGGGGGGGGGTAAATTCACCCCTCCACTTT
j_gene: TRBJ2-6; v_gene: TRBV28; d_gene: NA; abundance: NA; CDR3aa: CASMLTQGANVLTF; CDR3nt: TGTGCCAGCATGCTTACCCAGGGGGCCAACGTCCTGACTTTC
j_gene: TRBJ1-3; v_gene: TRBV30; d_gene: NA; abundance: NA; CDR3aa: CASPHPSGNTIYF; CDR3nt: TGTGCCTCTCCACACCCGTCTGGAAACACCATATATTTT
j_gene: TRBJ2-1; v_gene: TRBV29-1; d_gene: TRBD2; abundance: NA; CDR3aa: CSVEDQREGLNEQFF; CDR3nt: TGCAGCGTTGAAGATCAACGGGAGGGCCTCAATGAGCAGTTCTTC
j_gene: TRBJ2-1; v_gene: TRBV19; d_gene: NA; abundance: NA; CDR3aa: CASSINSHNEQFF; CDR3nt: TGTGCCAGTAGTATTAACTCCCACAATGAGCAGTTCTTC
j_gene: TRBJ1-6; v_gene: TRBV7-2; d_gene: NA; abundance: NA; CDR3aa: CASSLRVSTLAGYNSPLHF; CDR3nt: TGTGCCAGCAGCTTAAGGGTCAGCACCTTAGCGGGGTATAATTCACCCCTCCACTTT
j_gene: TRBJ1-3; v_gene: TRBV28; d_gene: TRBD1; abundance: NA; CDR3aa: CASSVQGARNTIYF; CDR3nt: TGTGCCAGCAGTGTTCAGGGGGCCCGAAACACCATATATTTT
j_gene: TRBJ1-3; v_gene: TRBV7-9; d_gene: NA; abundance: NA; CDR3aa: CASSLPPGMGNTIYF; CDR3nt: TGTGCCAGCAGCTTGCCTCCAGGGATGGGAAACACCATATATTTT
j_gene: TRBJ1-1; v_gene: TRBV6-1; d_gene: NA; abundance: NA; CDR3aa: CASSEAYTPNTEAFF; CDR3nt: TGTGCCAGCAGTGAAGCATACACCCCGAACACTGAAGCTTTCTTT
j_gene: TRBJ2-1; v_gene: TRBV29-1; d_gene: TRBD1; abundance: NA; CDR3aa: CSVEGTGENEQFF; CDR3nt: TGCAGCGTTGAAGGGACAGGGGAAAATGAGCAGTTCTTC
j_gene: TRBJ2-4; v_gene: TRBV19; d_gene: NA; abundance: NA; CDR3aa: CASSSVGDKTKNIQYF; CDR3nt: TGTGCCAGTAGTTCCGTCGGCGACAAGACGAAAAACATTCAGTACTTC
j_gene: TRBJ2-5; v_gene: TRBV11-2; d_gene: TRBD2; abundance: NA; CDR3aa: CASSLIGLGPETQYF; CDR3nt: TGTGCCAGCAGCCTCATAGGACTAGGCCCAGAAACCCAGTACTTC
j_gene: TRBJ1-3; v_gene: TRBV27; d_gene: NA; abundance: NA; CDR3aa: CASSFGTGAGNTIYF; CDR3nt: TGTGCCAGCAGTTTCGGAACAGGCGCTGGAAACACCATATATTTT
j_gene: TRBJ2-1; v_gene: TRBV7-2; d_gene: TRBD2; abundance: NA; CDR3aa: CASSLGLAGVPRWDNEQFF; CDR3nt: TGTGCCAGCAGCTTAGGGCTAGCGGGAGTCCCCCGGTGGGACAATGAGCAGTTCTTC
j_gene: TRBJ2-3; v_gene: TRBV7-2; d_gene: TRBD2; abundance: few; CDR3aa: CASSLGPSGGTDTQYF; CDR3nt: TGTGCCAGCAGCTTAGGTCCTAGCGGGGGCACAGATACGCAGTATTTT
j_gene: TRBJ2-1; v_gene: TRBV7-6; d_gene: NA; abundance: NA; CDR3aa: CASSFLLPPGDNNEQFF; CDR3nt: TGTGCCAGCAGCTTTTTGTTGCCCCCCGGGGACAATAATGAGCAGTTCTTC
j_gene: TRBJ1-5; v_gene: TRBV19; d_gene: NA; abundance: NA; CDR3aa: CASSIPRHRQANQPQHF; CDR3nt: TGTGCCAGTAGTATCCCCCGTCATCGACAGGCTAATCAGCCCCAGCATTTT
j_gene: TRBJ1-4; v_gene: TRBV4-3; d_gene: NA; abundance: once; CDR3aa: CASSQDLGASEKLFF; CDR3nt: TGCGCCAGCAGCCAAGATTTGGGTGCTAGTGAAAAACTGTTTTTT
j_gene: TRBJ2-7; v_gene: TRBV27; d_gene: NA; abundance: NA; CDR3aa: CASSRLSSVSSYEQYF; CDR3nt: TGTGCCAGCAGTCGCCTCTCTAGCGTAAGCTCCTACGAGCAGTACTTC
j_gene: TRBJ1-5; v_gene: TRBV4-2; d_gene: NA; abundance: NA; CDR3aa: CASSQDGDPKIVQPQHF; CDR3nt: TGTGCCAGCAGCCAAGACGGAGACCCCAAGATCGTCCAGCCCCAGCATTTT
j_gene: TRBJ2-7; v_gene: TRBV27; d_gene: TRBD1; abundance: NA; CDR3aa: CASSLGQVPLREQYF; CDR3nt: TGTGCCAGCAGTTTAGGACAGGTCCCTCTGAGGGAGCAGTACTTC
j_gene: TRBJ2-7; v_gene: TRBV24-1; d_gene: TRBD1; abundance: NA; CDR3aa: CATSDADRAHEQYF; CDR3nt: TGTGCCACCAGTGATGCTGACAGGGCCCACGAGCAGTACTTC
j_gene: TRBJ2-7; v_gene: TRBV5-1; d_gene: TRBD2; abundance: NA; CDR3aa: CASSTGTSGRAYEQYF; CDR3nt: TGCGCCAGCAGCACTGGGACTAGCGGGAGGGCGTACGAGCAGTACTTC
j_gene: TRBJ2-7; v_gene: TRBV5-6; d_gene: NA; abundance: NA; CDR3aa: CASSTGPILPYEQYF; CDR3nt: TGTGCCAGCAGCACGGGTCCGATTTTACCCTACGAGCAGTACTTC
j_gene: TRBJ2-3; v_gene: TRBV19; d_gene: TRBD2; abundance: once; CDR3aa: CASSIKQTSRTDTQYF; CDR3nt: TGTGCCAGTAGTATTAAGCAGACTAGCAGGACAGATACGCAGTATTTT
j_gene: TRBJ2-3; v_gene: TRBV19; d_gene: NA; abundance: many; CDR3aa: CASSIATVADGTDTQYF; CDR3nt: TGTGCCAGTAGTATCGCCACGGTAGCGGACGGCACAGATACGCAGTATTTT
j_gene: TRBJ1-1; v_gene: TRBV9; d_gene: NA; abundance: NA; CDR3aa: CASSPGDWDTEAFF; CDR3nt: TGTGCCAGCAGCCCGGGGGATTGGGACACTGAAGCTTTCTTT
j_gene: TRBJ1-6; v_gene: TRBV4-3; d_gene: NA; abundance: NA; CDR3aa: CASSQDRQYNSPLHF; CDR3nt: TGCGCCAGCAGCCAAGATAGACAGTATAATTCACCCCTCCACTTT
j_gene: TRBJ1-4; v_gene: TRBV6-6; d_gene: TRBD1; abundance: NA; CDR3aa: CASRRGTGNAANEKLFF; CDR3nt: TGTGCCAGCAGGCGAGGGACAGGGAATGCGGCTAATGAAAAACTGTTTTTT
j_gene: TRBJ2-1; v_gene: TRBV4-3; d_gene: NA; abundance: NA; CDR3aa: CASSQDYMPAYNEQFF; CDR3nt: TGCGCCAGCAGCCAAGATTATATGCCAGCCTACAATGAGCAGTTCTTC
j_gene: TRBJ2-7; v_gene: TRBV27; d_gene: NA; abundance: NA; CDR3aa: CASSFHSVVRGFEQYF; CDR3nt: TGTGCCAGCAGTTTCCATTCTGTGGTCAGGGGATTCGAGCAGTACTTC
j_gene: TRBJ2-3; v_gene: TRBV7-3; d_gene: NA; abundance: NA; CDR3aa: CASSPAITVRTDTQYF; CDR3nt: TGTGCCAGCAGCCCCGCGATAACGGTTCGCACAGATACGCAGTATTTT
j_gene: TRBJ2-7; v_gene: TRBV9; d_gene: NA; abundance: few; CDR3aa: CASSVAAGPSYEQYF; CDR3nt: TGTGCCAGCAGCGTAGCGGCAGGGCCCTCCTACGAGCAGTACTTC
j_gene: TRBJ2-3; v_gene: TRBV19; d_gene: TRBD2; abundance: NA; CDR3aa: CASSISRESDTQYF; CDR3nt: TGTGCCAGTAGTATATCGCGGGAGTCAGATACGCAGTATTTT
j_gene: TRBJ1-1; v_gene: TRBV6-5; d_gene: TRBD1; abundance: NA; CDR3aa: CASSYGTGANTEAFF; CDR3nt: TGTGCCAGCAGTTATGGGACAGGGGCCAACACTGAAGCTTTCTTT
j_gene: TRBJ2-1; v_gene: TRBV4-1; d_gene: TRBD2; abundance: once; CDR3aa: CASSQGLAGGRPSSYNEQFF; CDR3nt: TGCGCCAGCAGCCAAGGACTCGCAGGCGGGAGGCCTAGCTCCTACAATGAGCAGTTCTTC
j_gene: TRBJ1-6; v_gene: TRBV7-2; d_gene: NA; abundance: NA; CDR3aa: CASSLNARGSYNSPLHF; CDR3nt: TGTGCCAGCAGCTTAAATGCCAGGGGCTCCTATAATTCACCCCTCCACTTT
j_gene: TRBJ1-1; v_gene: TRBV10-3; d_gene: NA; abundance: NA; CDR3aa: CAISGEMNTEAFF; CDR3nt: TGTGCCATCAGTGGAGAGATGAACACTGAAGCTTTCTTT
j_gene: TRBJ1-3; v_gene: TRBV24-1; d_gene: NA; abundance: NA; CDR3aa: CATSAGGNTIYF; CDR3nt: TGTGCCACCAGCGCAGGAGGAAACACCATATATTTT
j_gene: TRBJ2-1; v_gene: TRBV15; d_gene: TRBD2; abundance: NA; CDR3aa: CATSRDPSGVYNEQFF; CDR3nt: TGTGCCACCAGCAGAGATCCTAGCGGGGTCTACAATGAGCAGTTCTTC
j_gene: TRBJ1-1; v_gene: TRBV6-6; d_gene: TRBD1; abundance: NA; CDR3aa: CASRPRTGSTEAFF; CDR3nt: TGTGCCAGCAGACCCCGGACAGGGAGCACTGAAGCTTTCTTT
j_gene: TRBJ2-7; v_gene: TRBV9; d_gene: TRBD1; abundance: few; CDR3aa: CASSVGDSSYEQYF; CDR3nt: TGTGCCAGCAGCGTAGGGGACAGCTCCTACGAGCAGTACTTC
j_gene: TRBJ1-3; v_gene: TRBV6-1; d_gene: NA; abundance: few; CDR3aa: CASSEAAGETGNTIYF; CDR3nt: TGTGCCAGCAGTGAAGCTGCAGGTGAAACTGGAAACACCATATATTTT
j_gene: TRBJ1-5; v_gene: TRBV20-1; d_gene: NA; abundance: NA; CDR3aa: CSASDSGNRVQPQHF; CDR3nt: TGCAGTGCTAGTGATTCAGGGAATCGAGTTCAGCCCCAGCATTTT
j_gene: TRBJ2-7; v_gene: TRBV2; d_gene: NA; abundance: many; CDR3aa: CASTDTLSYEQYF; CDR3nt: TGTGCCAGCACGGACACCCTCTCCTACGAGCAGTACTTC
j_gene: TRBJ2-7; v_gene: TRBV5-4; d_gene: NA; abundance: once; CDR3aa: CASSLGARDKGDF; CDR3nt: TGTGCCAGCAGCTTGGGGGCCCGGGACAAGGGCGACTTC